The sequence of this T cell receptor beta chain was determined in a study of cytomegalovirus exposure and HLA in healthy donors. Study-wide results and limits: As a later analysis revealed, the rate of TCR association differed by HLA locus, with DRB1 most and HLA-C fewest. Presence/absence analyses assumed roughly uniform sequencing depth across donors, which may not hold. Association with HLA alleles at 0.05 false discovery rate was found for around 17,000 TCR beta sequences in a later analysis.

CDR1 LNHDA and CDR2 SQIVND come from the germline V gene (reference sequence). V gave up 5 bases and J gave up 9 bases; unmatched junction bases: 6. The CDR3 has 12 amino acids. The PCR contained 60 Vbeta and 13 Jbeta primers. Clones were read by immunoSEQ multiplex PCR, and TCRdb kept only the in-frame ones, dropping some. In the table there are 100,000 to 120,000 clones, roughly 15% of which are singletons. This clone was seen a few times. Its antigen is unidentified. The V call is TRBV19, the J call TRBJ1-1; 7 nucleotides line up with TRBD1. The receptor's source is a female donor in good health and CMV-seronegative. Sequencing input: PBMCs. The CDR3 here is CASSPRGQQAFF. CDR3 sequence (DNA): TGTGCCAGTAGTCCCCGGGGACAGCAAGCTTTCTTT.